This TCR beta chain was identified during a study of blood T cell repertoires in COVID-19. J lost 2 bases, V lost 5 bases, and 3 bases had no gene match. CDR1 is SNHLY, CDR2 FYNNEI, per germline. This CDR3 is 13 amino acids long. Profiled with immunoSEQ multiplex PCR; TCRdb holds only in-frame clones, not every one. Of about 270,000 clones listed, 81% are singletons. The rearrangement links TRBV2 to TRBJ2-7; 7 bases line up with TRBD2. Specimen: peripheral blood. The TCR originated in a woman aged 55-70 years with active or convalescent COVID-19. The CDR3 sequence is CASSQRGAYEQYF. The CDR3, as DNA: TGTGCCAGCAGTCAACGGGGGGCCTACGAGCAGTACTTC.